Each of the 13 T cell receptor beta chains below was sequenced from the same sample in a study of graft-versus-host responses after intestinal transplantation (dated by TCRdb to the early 2020s). Libraries were built with the immunoSEQ multiplex PCR assay. TCRdb obtained this table from immuneACCESS and retained in-frame rearrangements with V and J assigned. These tables miss some clones; where compared with another copy, unresolved V genes account for less than half of the shortfall, and the remainder is unexplained. This sample is represented by 14,000 to 15,000 clones; around 94% of them were singletons. More than 0.7% of the sample goes to the ten largest clones. Sequencing used PBMCs, obtained 9 days after transplant. The origin of the receptors is a human patient who received an intestinal transplant, so some T cells may come from the graft donor.

V usage is TRBV27 and J usage is TRBJ2-1; D is ambiguous. Germline CDR1 and CDR2: MNHEY and SMNVEV (reference sequence). The CDR3 totals 14 residues. Trimming pared 6 bases from V and 7 bases from J, leaving 16 bases between. The CDR3 sequence is CASSPLSRRNEQFF. In nucleotides, the CDR3 is TGTGCCAGCAGCCCCCTATCTAGACGAAATGAGCAGTTCTTC.

CDR3 amino acids: CASSPPSSYEQYF. The DNA for the CDR3 is TGTGCCAGCAGCCCCCCTAGCTCCTACGAGCAGTACTTC. The V call is TRBV27, the J call TRBJ2-7; no clear D. The germline CDR1 and CDR2 sequences are MNHEY and SMNVEV (reference sequence). Trimming removed 6 bases from V and 0 bases from J, with 9 bases in between. CDR3 length equals 13 residues.

This rearrangement joins TRBV19 to TRBJ2-7; D gene unclear. V lost 5 bases and J 0 bases, leaving 11 bases between the germline ends. The germline CDR1 and CDR2 sequences are LNHDA and SQIVND (reference sequence). The CDR3 is 14 amino acids. In DNA form, the CDR3 reads TGTGCCAGTAGTGTTCAGGCCAGCTCCTACGAGCAGTACTTC. Protein product: CASSVQASSYEQYF.

This sequence joins TRBV6-1 and TRBJ2-5; D is uncertain. The germline V gene has CDR1 MNHNS and CDR2 SASEGT. The CDR3 is 14 residues long. V dropped 1 base and J dropped 2 bases, with 8 bases sitting between them. CDR3 sequence: CASSEGVPQETQYF. For the CDR3, the DNA is TGTGCCAGCAGTGAAGGCGTACCTCAAGAGACCCAGTACTTC.

V and J are TRBV6-5 and TRBJ1-1; perhaps TRBD1 as D (5 bases). CDR1 and CDR2 from the germline V gene are MNHEY and SVGAGI. This CDR3 is built from 14 residues. Trimming removed 6 bases from V and 4 bases from J, with 15 bases in between. CDR3: CASRSRDGFTEAFF. The DNA of the CDR3 is TGTGCCAGCAGGTCCCGGGACGGTTTCACTGAAGCTTTCTTT.

The gene calls are TRBV27 and TRBJ2-1; D remains unclear. V was pared by 3 bases and J by 5 bases, with 11 bases between. This CDR3 contains 14 residues. Germline assignment: CDR1 MNHEY and CDR2 SMNVEV (reference sequence). The CDR3 DNA reads TGTGCCAGCAGTTTCCCAGGTCTAAACAATGAGCAGTTCTTC. Protein sequence: CASSFPGLNNEQFF.

The gene calls are TRBV29-1 and TRBJ2-1, with 10 bases aligning to TRBD2. The CDR3 is 13 residues long. The V segment lost 1 base and the J segment 10 bases; nucleotides outside the gene matches: 4. Germline V gene sequence: CDR1 SQVTM, CDR2 ANQGSEA. CDR3 bases: TGCAGCGTTGAAGTTAAGCGGGAGGGGGAGCAGTTCTTC. It encodes CSVEVKREGEQFF.

The rearrangement joins TRBV5-4 to TRBJ2-3; no clear D. V lost 6 bases and J 2 bases, leaving 28 bases between the germline ends. This CDR3 is 19 amino acids long. CDR1 and CDR2 (germline): SGHNT, YYREEE (reference sequence). CDR3 residues: CASTRIKLGGGPYTDTQYF. The CDR3 coding sequence is TGTGCCAGCACTCGGATCAAGTTAGGCGGCGGCCCCTACACAGATACGCAGTATTTT.

In regard to this clone: One end of the junction is discordant with germline, which a read error may explain. The genes are TRBV19 and TRBJ2-7; D gene unclear. Germline CDR1 is LNHDA and CDR2 is SQIVND (reference sequence). The CDR3 is made up of 13 amino acids. The CDR3 sequence is CASSIVPGAEEYF. The DNA of the CDR3 is TGTGCCAGTAGTATAGTCCCGGGTGCCGAGGAGTACTTC.

The chain links TRBV2 to TRBJ1-4; 7 bases match TRBD1. V gave up 6 bases and J gave up 7 bases; unmatched junction bases: 11. The CDR3 is 15 residues long. Germline values: CDR1 SNHLY, CDR2 FYNNEI. The CDR3 DNA sequence: TGTGCCAGCAGAGGTTGGGACAGTGGGAGTGAAAAACTGTTTTTT. Translating it yields CASRGWDSGSEKLFF.

The chain carries TRBV29-1 and TRBJ1-1, with D possibly TRBD1 on 6 matching bases. The germline CDR1 and CDR2 sequences are SQVTM and ANQGSEA. Trimming removed 6 bases at V and 1 base at J, with 9 bases between. CDR3 length: 12 residues. CDR3 in DNA: TGCAGCGTCCCACAGGGGAACACTGAAGCTTTCTTT. Translating it yields CSVPQGNTEAFF.

The V call is TRBV6-6, the J call TRBJ2-7; possibly TRBD1 or TRBD2 for D (5 bases each). The germline V and J ends were trimmed by 1 base and 6 bases, with 10 bases remaining between them. The CDR3 consists of 13 residues. Per germline, CDR1 MNHNY and CDR2 SVGAGI (reference sequence). CDR3: CASSYLGPREQYF. CDR3 nucleotide sequence: TGTGCCAGCAGTTACTTGGGACCTCGCGAGCAGTACTTC.

The J gene is TRBJ2-1, the V gene TRBV6-1; D not certain. The CDR3 totals 13 residues. V gave up 4 bases and J gave up 1 base, with 5 bases separating them. The V gene's germline CDR1 is MNHNS and CDR2 SASEGT. The CDR3 sequence: CASSARSYNEQFF. The CDR3 coding sequence is TGTGCCAGCAGTGCCCGGTCCTACAATGAGCAGTTCTTC.